These 4 T cell receptor beta chains were sequenced from one sample in a study of blood T cell repertoires in COVID-19. Sequencing used immunoSEQ multiplex PCR; TCRdb keeps in-frame clones, though not all of them. The sample lists about 160,000 clones, 80% occurring once. Sequencing was performed on PBMCs or T cells enriched from blood (not recorded which). The receptors were sampled from a woman in her fifties or sixties who had recovered from COVID-19.

The chain combines TRBV2 with TRBJ1-2; D is unresolved. V dropped 7 bases and J dropped 0 bases, with 15 bases sitting between them. Germline V lookup: CDR1 SNHLY, CDR2 FYNNEI. The CDR3 consists of 15 residues. DNA of the CDR3: TGTGCCAGCATGAGGGCGGACGGAGCTAACTATGGCTACACCTTC. Amino acid sequence: CASMRADGANYGYTF.

The V and J genes are TRBV5-8 and TRBJ1-5; 9 bases fit TRBD1. The CDR3 is 15 residues long. The germline gives CDR1 SGHTS, CDR2 YDEGEE. The V gene end was trimmed by 4 bases and the J gene end by 3 bases; junction bases not matched to a gene: 5. The CDR3 reads CASSTGTGPNQPQHF. The CDR3, as DNA: TGTGCCAGCAGCACGGGGACAGGGCCCAATCAGCCCCAGCATTTT.

J is TRBJ2-1 and V is TRBV5-1; 11 bases agree with TRBD2. Germline CDR1 SGHRS, CDR2 YFSETQ. Trimming cost V 4 bases and J 3 bases; bases outside gene matches: 9. This CDR3 contains 17 residues. Here the CDR3 reads CASSGTFGLAGYNEQFF. CDR3 nucleotide sequence: TGCGCCAGCAGCGGGACCTTCGGACTAGCGGGCTACAATGAGCAGTTCTTC.

CDR3 sequence (DNA): TGTGCCAGCAGCCAATTATCCGGGGGGTGGAACTACAATGAGCAGTTCTTC. It encodes CASSQLSGGWNYNEQFF. The rearrangement uses TRBV14 and TRBJ2-1; 7 bases fit TRBD2. The CDR3 extends over 17 amino acids. CDR1 and CDR2 (germline): SGHDN, FVKESK. V shed 2 bases, J shed 3 bases, and the junction held 10 bases outside the gene matches.